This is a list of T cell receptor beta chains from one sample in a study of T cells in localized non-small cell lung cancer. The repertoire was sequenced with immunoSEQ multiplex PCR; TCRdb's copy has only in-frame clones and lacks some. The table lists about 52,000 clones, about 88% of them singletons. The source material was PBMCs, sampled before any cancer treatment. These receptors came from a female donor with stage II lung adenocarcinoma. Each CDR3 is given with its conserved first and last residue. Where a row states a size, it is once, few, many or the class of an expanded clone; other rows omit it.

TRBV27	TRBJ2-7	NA	CASRRGRGGYEQYF
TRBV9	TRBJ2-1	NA	CASSVATGLYNEQFF
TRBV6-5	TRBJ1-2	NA	CASSTDRGSFGYTF
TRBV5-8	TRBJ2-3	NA	CASSTRTDTQYF
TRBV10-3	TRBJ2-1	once	CAINNPAASYNEQFF
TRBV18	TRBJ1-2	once	CASSPTMGGPNYGYTF
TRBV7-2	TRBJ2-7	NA	CASISDRTYEQYF
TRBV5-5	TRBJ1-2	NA	CASSTGPESYGYTF
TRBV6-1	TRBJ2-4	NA	CASSEQVAMNIQYF
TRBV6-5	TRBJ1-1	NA	CASSYSTGNTEAFF
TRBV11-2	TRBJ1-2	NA	CASSLAGSNYGYTF
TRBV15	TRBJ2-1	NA	CATSREGGDEQFF
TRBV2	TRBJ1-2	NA	CASIIDRGHSSYTF
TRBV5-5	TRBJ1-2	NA	CASSLAWAGTYGYTF
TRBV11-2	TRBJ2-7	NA	CASSSRTDSYEQYF
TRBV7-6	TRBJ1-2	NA	CASSHLGSYGYTF
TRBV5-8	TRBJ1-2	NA	CASSSEGPGYGYTF
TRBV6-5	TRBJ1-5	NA	CASSFGQDQPQHF
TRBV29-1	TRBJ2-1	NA	CSVDGGGGGEQFF
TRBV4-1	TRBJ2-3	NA	CASSLLADTQYF
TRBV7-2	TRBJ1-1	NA	CASSLRIGAEAFF
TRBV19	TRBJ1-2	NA	CASRDVNYGYTF
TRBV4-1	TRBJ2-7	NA	CASSQQWAESSYEQYF
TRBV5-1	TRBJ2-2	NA	CASSWGLAVTGELFF
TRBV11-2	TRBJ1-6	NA	CASSVQIGYNSPLHF
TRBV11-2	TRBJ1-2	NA	CASSSSVSLIRGYTF
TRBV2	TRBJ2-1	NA	CASSEGGGDLNEQFF
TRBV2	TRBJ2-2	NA	CASSGQGNTGELFF
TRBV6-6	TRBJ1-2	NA	CASSSSRYYGYTF
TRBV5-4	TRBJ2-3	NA	CASSRNSDTQYF
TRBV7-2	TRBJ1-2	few	CASSKRDRGIGF
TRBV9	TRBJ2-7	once	CASSHISATTYYEQYF
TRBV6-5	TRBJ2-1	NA	CASSPRTGLANEQFF
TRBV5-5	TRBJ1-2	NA	CASSSYMWGRNNYGYTF
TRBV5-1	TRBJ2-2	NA	CASSLTGTGSPGELFF
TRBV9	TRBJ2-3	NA	CASSVGLAGLVDTQYF
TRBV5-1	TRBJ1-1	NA	CASSSGGSYTEAFF
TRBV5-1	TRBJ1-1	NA	CASSLSGAGTEAFF
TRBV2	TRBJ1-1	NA	CASSDVKSEAFF
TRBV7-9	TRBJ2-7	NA	CASSSLGGVGYEQYF
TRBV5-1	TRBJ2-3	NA	CASSPTSGGRTDTQYF